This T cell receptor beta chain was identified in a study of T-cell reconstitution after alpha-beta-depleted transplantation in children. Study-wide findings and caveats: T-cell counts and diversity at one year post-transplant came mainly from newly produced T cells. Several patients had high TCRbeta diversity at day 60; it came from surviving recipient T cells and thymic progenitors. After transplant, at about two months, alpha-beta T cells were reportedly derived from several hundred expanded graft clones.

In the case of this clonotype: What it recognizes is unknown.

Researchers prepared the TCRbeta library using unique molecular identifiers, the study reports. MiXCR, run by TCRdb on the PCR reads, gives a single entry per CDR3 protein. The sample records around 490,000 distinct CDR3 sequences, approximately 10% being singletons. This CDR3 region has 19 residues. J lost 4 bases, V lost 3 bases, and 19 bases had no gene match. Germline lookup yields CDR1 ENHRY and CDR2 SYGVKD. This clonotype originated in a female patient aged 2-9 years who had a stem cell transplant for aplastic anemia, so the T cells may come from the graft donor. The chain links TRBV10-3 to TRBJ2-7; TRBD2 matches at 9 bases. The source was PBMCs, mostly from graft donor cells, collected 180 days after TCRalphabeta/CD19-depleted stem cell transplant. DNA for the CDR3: TGTGCCATCAGTGAAAGGTCTGGGATAGCGGGAGCTTTAAGATACGAGCAGTACGTC. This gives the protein CAISERSGIAGALRYEQYV.